A single sample gave rise to the 10 T cell receptor beta chains below, sequenced in a study of shared clonotypes between healthy human individuals. Repertoires were generated with immunoSEQ multiplex PCR, while TCRdb's copy carries only in-frame clones and drops some. The table includes about 470,000 clones, around 75% detected once. The sample was PBMCs. The receptors come from a woman aged 40 to 55 in good health. Some clones in this sample may be carry-over from other donors' samples.

The V call is TRBV30, the J call TRBJ2-3; D is ambiguous. The CDR3 is 10 amino acids. Germline CDR1 and CDR2: GTSNPN and SVGIG (reference sequence). V was pared by 3 bases and J by 5 bases, with 3 bases between. The CDR3 protein is CAWRIDTQYF. DNA for the CDR3: TGTGCCTGGAGAATAGATACGCAGTATTTT.

The chain joins TRBV7-9 to TRBJ2-1; D uncertain. Looked up from germline, CDR1 is SEHNR and CDR2 is FQNEAQ (reference sequence). The V and J ends lost 1 base and 5 bases respectively, with 6 bases between them. This CDR3 comprises 13 residues. The CDR3 loop is CASSLGLNNEQFF. The CDR3, as DNA: TGTGCCAGCAGCTTAGGACTCAACAATGAGCAGTTCTTC.

The chain employs TRBV5-1 and TRBJ2-3, with D uncertain. CDR3 length: 15 amino acids. Germline lookup yields CDR1 SGHRS and CDR2 YFSETQ. V lost 4 bases to trimming and J lost 0 bases, with 12 bases between them. The DNA for the CDR3 is TGCGCCAGCAGCGGGTGGCCCGCTAGCACAGATACGCAGTATTTT. This codes for CASSGWPASTDTQYF.

J is TRBJ1-4 and V is TRBV15; D is uncertain. Trimming removed 1 base from V and 8 bases from J, with 11 bases in between. Germline values: CDR1 LNHNV, CDR2 YYDKDF (reference sequence). The CDR3 loop spans 14 amino acids. In nucleotides, the CDR3 is TGTGCCACCAGCAGAGGGGCCGGCCGGGAAAAACTGTTTTTT. Translation gives CATSRGAGREKLFF. Drawing the rest from reference TRBV15 and TRBJ1-4, the complete variable domain is DAMVIQNPRYQVTQFGKPVTLSCSQTLNHNVMYWYQQKSSQAPKLLFHYYDKDFNNEADTPDNFQSRRPNTSFCFLDIRSPGLGDTAMYLCATSRGAGREKLFFGSGTQLSVL.

The V gene is TRBV6-1, the J gene TRBJ1-3; D possibly corresponds to TRBD1 (6 bases). CDR1 and CDR2 from the germline V gene are MNHNS and SASEGT. CDR3 length: 15 amino acids. Trimming cost V 4 bases and J 4 bases, with 14 bases left between them. The CDR3 coding sequence is TGTGCCAGCAGTGCACAATACAGGGTCGGAAACACCATATATTTT. This sequence encodes CASSAQYRVGNTIYF.

The rearrangement joins TRBV6-1 to TRBJ1-5; 7 bases agree with TRBD1. The germline V gene has CDR1 MNHNS and CDR2 SASEGT. The V and J ends lost 6 bases and 7 bases, in that order; junction bases with no gene match: 6. This CDR3 contains 13 residues. The CDR3 region is CASRLTGEQPQHF. DNA of the CDR3: TGTGCCAGCAGACTAACAGGGGAACAGCCCCAGCATTTT.

This clone came up a few times. The identical CDR3 is also encoded by other nucleotide sequences in the sample. The chain recombines TRBV5-6 with TRBJ1-2; 11 nucleotides agree with TRBD1. Germline CDR1 SGHDT, CDR2 YYEEEE. The CDR3 covers 15 residues. V lost 3 bases and J lost 6; bases outside the gene matches: 7. CDR3 region: CASSWPGTGGHGYTF. CDR3 DNA sequence: TGTGCCAGCAGCTGGCCCGGGACAGGGGGGCATGGCTACACCTTC.

This clone was seen more than once but under ten times. The J gene is TRBJ1-2, the V gene TRBV30; D unclear. Between the trimmed V and J ends, which lost 2 bases and 4 bases, there was a span of 5 bases. Germline V gives CDR1 GTSNPN, CDR2 SVGIG (reference sequence). This CDR3 region has 11 residues. The CDR3 nucleotides are TGTGCCTGGAGTATCGGCTATGGCTACACCTTC. This translates into CAWSIGYGYTF.

In its sample, this clone was seen once. In nucleotides, the CDR3 is TGTGCCAGCAGCTTAGCGGGGCGGGTCTCCTACAATGAGCAGTTCTTC. This translates into CASSLAGRVSYNEQFF. The chain links TRBV7-2 to TRBJ2-1; D assignment may be TRBD1 or TRBD2 (5 bases each). Germline V CDR1 and CDR2: SGHTA, FQGNSA. The V and J ends lost 0 bases and 0 bases respectively, with 9 bases between them. The CDR3 has 16 residues.

This chain uses TRBV5-4 with TRBJ2-5, with 7 bases matching TRBD1. Germline assignment: CDR1 SGHNT and CDR2 YYREEE (reference sequence). CDR3 size: 16 residues. V shed 4 bases and J 4 bases; nucleotides not matched to a gene: 13. The CDR3 spells CASSGRDSPLGETQYF. The CDR3 DNA reads TGTGCCAGCAGCGGTAGGGACAGCCCCCTGGGAGAGACCCAGTACTTC.